What follows are 15 T cell receptor beta chains derived from one specimen sequenced in a study of T-cell reconstitution after alpha-beta-depleted transplantation in children. The library targeted TCRbeta and was prepared with unique molecular identifiers. TCRdb processed the PCR reads anew with MiXCR; each CDR3 protein has one entry. The sample has 200,000 to 250,000 distinct CDR3 sequences; about 12% are singletons. This sample comprised PBMCs from the stem cell graft donor, obtained from the stem cell graft. All receptors derive from a human donor who donated a stem cell graft to a child with acute lymphoblastic leukemia.

This clonotype has ten or more counts. The rearrangement uses TRBV9 and TRBJ2-1; TRBD1 matches 11 bases. Germline V gene sequence: CDR1 SGDLS, CDR2 YYNGEE. The CDR3 covers 17 residues. V was pared by 3 bases and J by 7 bases, with 12 bases of the junction left unmatched. The chain's CDR3 is CASSARPGQGEGNEQFF. CDR3 in DNA: TGTGCCAGCAGCGCCCGCCCGGGACAGGGGGAGGGGAATGAGCAGTTCTTC.

This clonotype came up many times. V and J are TRBV10-3 and TRBJ2-6, with TRBD1 as a possible D gene (6 bases). Trimming took off 6 bases at V and 0 bases at J, with 15 bases between the two ends. This CDR3 spans 17 amino acids. Germline CDR1 reads ENHRY; CDR2 reads SYGVKD. CDR3: CAISEGGSSSGANVLTF. The CDR3 coding sequence is TGTGCCATCAGCGAAGGGGGTTCCAGCTCTGGGGCCAACGTCCTGACTTTC.

Many counts were recorded for this clonotype. The J gene is TRBJ1-2, the V gene TRBV4-1; D unresolved. Between the trimmed V and J ends, which lost 1 base and 4 bases, there was a span of 10 bases. The CDR3 sequence is 14 residues long. Germline V gene sequence: CDR1 MGHRA, CDR2 YSYEKL. DNA of the CDR3: TGCGCCAGCAGCCAAGGAACCATCGGCTATGGCTACACCTTC. As protein: CASSQGTIGYGYTF.

Ten or more counts support this clonotype. The V and J genes are TRBV4-2 and TRBJ2-3, with TRBD1 matching 7 bases. The CDR3 is 16 amino acids. V gave up 0 bases and J gave up 3 bases; unmatched junction bases: 6. Germline V CDR1 and CDR2: LGHNA, YNFKEQ. The CDR3, as DNA: TGTGCCAGCAGCCAAGACGCACAGGGGATGACAGATACGCAGTATTTT. This gives the protein CASSQDAQGMTDTQYF.

This clonotype was detected ten times or more. The chain employs TRBV7-2 and TRBJ2-7, with D perhaps TRBD1 (6 bases). The CDR3 runs 11 residues. Trimming shortened V by 3 bases and J by 8 bases, and 8 bases separated the two germline ends. Germline CDR1 and CDR2: SGHTA and FQGNSA. The CDR3 DNA reads TGTGCCAGCAGCTTCACAGGGAAGCAGTACTTC. Its translation is CASSFTGKQYF.

This clonotype has ten or more counts. The chain carries TRBV6-2 or TRBV6-3 and TRBJ2-7; no definite D call. The CDR3 loop spans 13 amino acids. The germline V and J ends were trimmed by 2 bases and 2 bases, with 7 bases remaining between them. Germline CDR1 reads MNHEY; CDR2 reads SVGEGT. The CDR3 DNA reads TGTGCCAGCAGTTACGGGGTGACCTACGAGCAGTACTTC. Translation gives CASSYGVTYEQYF.

V and J are TRBV12-3 or TRBV12-4 and TRBJ2-3; D unresolved. V gave up 0 bases and J gave up 4 bases, with 17 bases separating them. The CDR3 covers 17 residues. The CDR3 bases are TGTGCCAGCAGTTTAGCTCGCAGCGAAAGATTCGCAGATACGCAGTATTTT. Translated, it gives CASSLARSERFADTQYF.

This clonotype has ten or more counts. This rearrangement joins TRBV9 to TRBJ1-3, with D possibly matching TRBD1 (5 bases). Germline V gene lookup returns CDR1 SGDLS and CDR2 YYNGEE. The CDR3 contains 16 residues. V was cut by 0 bases and J by 0 bases, with 10 bases left in between. This chain's CDR3 is CASSVDGTISGNTIYF. CDR3 nucleotides: TGTGCCAGCAGCGTAGATGGGACGATCTCTGGAAACACCATATATTTT.

The table lists this clonotype with many counts. This rearrangement joins TRBV9 to TRBJ1-3, with D maybe TRBD1 (5 bases). The V gene lost 1 base and the J gene lost 0 bases, with 11 bases spanning the gap. In germline, CDR1 is SGDLS, CDR2 YYNGEE. The CDR3 spans 16 residues. The CDR3 spells CASSVTGSSSGNTIYF. The CDR3 DNA reads as TGTGCCAGCAGCGTAACAGGCTCAAGCTCTGGAAACACCATATATTTT.

To note about this clonotype: A much larger clone sits a single nucleotide away, making a read error possible. The V gene is TRBV4-3, the J gene TRBJ2-7; TRBD1 might be the D (5 bases). CDR1 is LGHNA and CDR2 is YSLEER in the germline V gene. The CDR3 is 14 amino acids. CDR3 sequence (DNA): TGCGCCAGCAGCCAAGTTTCAGGGTTCGACGACCAGTACTTC. The encoded protein is CASSQVSGFDDQYF.

This clonotype was detected once. The chain joins TRBV12-3 or TRBV12-4 to TRBJ2-7; tentatively, D is TRBD1 or TRBD2 (6 bases each). There are 14 residues in the CDR3. Trimming left V 4 bases short and J 6 bases short, with 16 bases between. DNA of the CDR3: TGTGCCAGCAGTTGGGGGGCGAGGGGATCCGAGCAGTACTTC. Residues: CASSWGARGSEQYF.

About this clonotype: A read error may explain this, as a much larger clone is one base away. The CDR3 loop is CASSLGDRTTDTHYF. CDR3 bases: TGCGCCAGCAGCTTGGGGGACAGGACCACAGATACGCATTATTTT. The V and J genes are TRBV5-1 and TRBJ2-3; TRBD1 aligns across 8 bases. The CDR3 totals 15 residues. Germline lookup yields CDR1 SGHRS and CDR2 YFSETQ.

The table lists this clonotype with many counts. This chain uses TRBV24-1 with TRBJ2-1, with D perhaps given as TRBD1 or TRBD2 (5 bases each). V lost 1 base and J lost 0, with 15 bases in between. Looked up from germline, CDR1 is KGHDR and CDR2 is SFDVKD. This CDR3 spans 18 amino acids. CDR3 DNA: TGTGCCACCAGTGATTTCACGAGGGGTTTCAGCTCCTACAATGAGCAGTTCTTC. It yields the protein CATSDFTRGFSSYNEQFF.

This clonotype showed up many times. The rearrangement joins TRBV20-1 to TRBJ2-7, with D perhaps TRBD1 or TRBD2 (5 bases each). The germline V gene encodes CDR1 DFQATT and CDR2 SNEGSKA (reference sequence). V lost 7 bases, J lost 5 bases, and 15 bases lay in between. This CDR3 is built from 12 residues. The CDR3 loop reads CSEAGWDDEQYF. The CDR3 region has the DNA TGCAGTGAGGCTGGGTGGGACGACGAGCAGTACTTC.

The chain joins TRBV7-9 to TRBJ2-6, with D unresolved. In germline, CDR1 is SEHNR, CDR2 FQNEAQ (reference sequence). The length of the CDR3 is 12 residues. The ends were cut back, 8 bases at V and 1 base at J, with 3 bases in the middle. This CDR3 is CASASGANVLTF. The CDR3 DNA is TGTGCCAGCGCTTCTGGGGCCAACGTCCTGACTTTC.